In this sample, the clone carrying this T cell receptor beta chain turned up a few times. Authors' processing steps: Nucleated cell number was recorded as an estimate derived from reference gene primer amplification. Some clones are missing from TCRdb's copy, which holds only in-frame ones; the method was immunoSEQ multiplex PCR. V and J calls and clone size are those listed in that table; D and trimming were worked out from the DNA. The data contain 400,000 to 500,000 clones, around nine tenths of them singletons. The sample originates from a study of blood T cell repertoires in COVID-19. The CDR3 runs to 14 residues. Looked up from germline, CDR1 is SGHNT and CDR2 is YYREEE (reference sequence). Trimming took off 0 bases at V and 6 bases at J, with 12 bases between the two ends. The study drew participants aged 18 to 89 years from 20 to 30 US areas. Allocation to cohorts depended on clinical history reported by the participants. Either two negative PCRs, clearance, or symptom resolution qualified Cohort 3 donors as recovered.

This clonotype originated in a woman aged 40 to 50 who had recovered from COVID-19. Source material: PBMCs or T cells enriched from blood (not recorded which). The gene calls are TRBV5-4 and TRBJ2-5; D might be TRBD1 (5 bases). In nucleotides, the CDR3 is TGTGCCAGCAGCTTGGATCAGGGTTGGAAGACCCAGTACTTC. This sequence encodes CASSLDQGWKTQYF.